This T cell receptor beta chain was documented in a study of Graves' ophthalmopathy and Graves' hyperthyroidism. Amplification targeted the TCR beta CDR3 regions, with RNA transcripts as the source material. HTBI-primed RT-PCR formed the first round, and a multiplex PCR formed the second. Via MiXCR, TCRdb re-called the multiplex PCR reads, giving one row per CDR3 protein. The table includes 500,000 to 700,000 distinct CDR3 sequences, 22% detected once. The source is a woman between 18 and 30 years old with stable Graves' hyperthyroidism. Some clones in this sample may be carry-over from other donors' samples. The specimen sequenced was peripheral blood.

This CDR3 reads CASSLGPGTGISPLHF. The CDR3 region has the DNA TGCGCCAGCAGCCTAGGGCCCGGGACAGGGATTTCACCCCTCCACTTT. The chain joins TRBV4-1 to TRBJ1-6; 9 nucleotides align to TRBD1. The germline V gene encodes CDR1 MGHRA and CDR2 YSYEKL. Losses at the gene ends were 4 bases for V and 9 bases for J; bases not matched to a gene: 10. This CDR3 is 16 amino acids long.